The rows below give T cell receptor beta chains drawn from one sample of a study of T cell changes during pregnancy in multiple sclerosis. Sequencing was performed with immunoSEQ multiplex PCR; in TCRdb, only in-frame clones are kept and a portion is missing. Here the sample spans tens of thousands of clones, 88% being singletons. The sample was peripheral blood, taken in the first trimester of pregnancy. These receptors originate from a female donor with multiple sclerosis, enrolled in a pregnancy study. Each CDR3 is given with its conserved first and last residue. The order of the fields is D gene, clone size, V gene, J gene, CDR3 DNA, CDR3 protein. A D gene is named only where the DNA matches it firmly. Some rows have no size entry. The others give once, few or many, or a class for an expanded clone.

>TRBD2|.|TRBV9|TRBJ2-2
TGTGCCAGCAGCGTAGGAGTAGCGGGAGGGGGCGGGGACACCGGGGAGCTGTTTTTT
CASSVGVAGGGGDTGELFF
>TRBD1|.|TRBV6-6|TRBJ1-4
TGTGCCAGCAGTACTGGACAGGGCCCAAATGAAAAACTGTTTTTT
CASSTGQGPNEKLFF
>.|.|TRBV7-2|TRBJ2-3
TGTGCCAGCAGCCAAGTCGGACAGTCCACAGATACGCAGTATTTT
CASSQVGQSTDTQYF
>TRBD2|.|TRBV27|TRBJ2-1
TGTGCCAGCAGTCCCTTTGGCGGGAGGTTCTACAATGAGCAGTTCTTC
CASSPFGGRFYNEQFF
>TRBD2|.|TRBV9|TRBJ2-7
TGTGCCAGCAGCGTCGGACTAGCGGGAGTTGCCACCTCCTACGAGCAGTACTTC
CASSVGLAGVATSYEQYF
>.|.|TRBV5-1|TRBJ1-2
TGCGCCAGCAGCTTAGCAGGGTCTATGTATGGCTACACCTTC
CASSLAGSMYGYTF
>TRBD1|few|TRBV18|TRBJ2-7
TGTGCCAGCTCACCTCGGACAGGGGGCTACGAGCAGTACTTC
CASSPRTGGYEQYF
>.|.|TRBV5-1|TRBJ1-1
TGCGCCAGCAGCTTGGTAAGGGGTGACACTGAAGCTTTCTTT
CASSLVRGDTEAFF
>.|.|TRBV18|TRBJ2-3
TGTGCCAGCTCAGTACTAGACCCTAGCACAGATACGCAGTATTTT
CASSVLDPSTDTQYF
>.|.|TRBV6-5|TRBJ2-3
TGTGCCAGCAGTTACTCTCCCCTCGGCACAGATACGCAGTATTTT
CASSYSPLGTDTQYF
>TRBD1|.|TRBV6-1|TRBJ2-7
TGTGCCAGCAGCCTCCGGGACAGGAGCTCCTACGAGCAGTACTTC
CASSLRDRSSYEQYF
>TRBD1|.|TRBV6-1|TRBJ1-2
TGTGCCAGCAGTGAAGGACAGGGGGCGGACGGCTACACCTTC
CASSEGQGADGYTF
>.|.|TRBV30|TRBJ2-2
TGTGCCTGGATTGGTAGCTACTTGGCCACCGGGGAGCTGTTTTTT
CAWIGSYLATGELFF
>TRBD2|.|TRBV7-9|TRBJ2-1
TGTGCCAGCAGACGGGGGGCTAGCGGGAGTCCCTACAATGAGCAGTTCTTC
CASRRGASGSPYNEQFF
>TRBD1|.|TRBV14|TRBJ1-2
TGTGCCAGCAGCCTAAGGACAGGGAAAATGTATGGCTACACCTTC
CASSLRTGKMYGYTF
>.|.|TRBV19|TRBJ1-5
TGTGCCAGTAGTATAGCCCCGACAGATCAGCCCCAGCATTTT
CASSIAPTDQPQHF
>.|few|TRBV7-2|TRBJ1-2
TGTGCCAGCAGCCCATCTAACTATGGCTACACCTTC
CASSPSNYGYTF
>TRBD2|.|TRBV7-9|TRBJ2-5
TGTGCCAGCAGCAAACAACTAGCGGACCAAGAGACCCAGTACTTC
CASSKQLADQETQYF
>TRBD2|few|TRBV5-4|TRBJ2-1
TGTGCCAGCAGCAGTGGACTAGCGGGAGTGTCCTACAATGAGCAGTTCTTC
CASSSGLAGVSYNEQFF
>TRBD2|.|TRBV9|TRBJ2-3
TGTGCCAGCAGCGTACGGATGCGGGAGGGCAGACAACACACAGATACGCAGTATTTT
CASSVRMREGRQHTDTQYF
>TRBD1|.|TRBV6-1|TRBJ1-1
TGTGCCAGCAGACTACAGGGGGGCACTGAAGCTTTCTTT
CASRLQGGTEAFF
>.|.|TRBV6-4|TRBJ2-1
TGTGCCAGCAGTGACAAGAGGGAGGAATACGCTGAGCAGTTCTTC
CASSDKREEYAEQFF
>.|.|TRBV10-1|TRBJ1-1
TGCGCCAGCAGTGAGACCAGGGCCCGCGCTGAAGCTTTCTTT
CASSETRARAEAFF
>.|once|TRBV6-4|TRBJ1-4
TGTGCCAGCCGTGAGGGTATCGGCCAGGGTAATGAAAAACTGTTTTTT
CASREGIGQGNEKLFF
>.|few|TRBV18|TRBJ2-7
TGTGCCAGCTCACCTCTCAGGGGGGCCTACGAGCAGTACTTC
CASSPLRGAYEQYF
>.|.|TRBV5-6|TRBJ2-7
TGTGCCAGCAGCCCCTCGTCACGGGAGCGAATCCCCTACGAGCAGTACTTC
CASSPSSRERIPYEQYF
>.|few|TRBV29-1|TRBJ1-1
TGCAGCATCGAAACGGGAGCTTTCTTT
CSIETGAFF
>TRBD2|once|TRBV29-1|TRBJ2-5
TGCAGCGTTGATAGTGGTAGCGGGAGCGGGACCCAGTACTTC
CSVDSGSGSGTQYF
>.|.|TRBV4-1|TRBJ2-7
TGCGCCAGCAGCCCCTATCCCCTAGGGGCGAAATCGCGGCAGTACTTC
CASSPYPLGAKSRQYF
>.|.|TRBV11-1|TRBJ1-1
TGTGCCAGCAGCCCCAACGGGGTTTCAGCTTTCTTT
CASSPNGVSAFF
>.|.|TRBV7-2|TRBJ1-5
TGTGCCAGCAGCTCCCGCCGACATGGCAATCAGCCCCAGCATTTT
CASSSRRHGNQPQHF
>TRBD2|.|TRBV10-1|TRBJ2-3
TGCGCCAGCAGTCATGGACTAGCGGGAACCCCGGGGGATACGCAGTATTTT
CASSHGLAGTPGDTQYF
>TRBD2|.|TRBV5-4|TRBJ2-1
TGTGCCAGCAGAACCGGGACTAGTCAGTTCAATGAGCAGTTCTTC
CASRTGTSQFNEQFF
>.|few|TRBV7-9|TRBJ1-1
TGTGCCAGCAGCCGATCGGTTGCTTTCTTT
CASSRSVAFF
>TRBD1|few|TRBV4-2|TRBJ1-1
TGTGCCAGCAGCCAAGAGAGGGGGCCAACTTTCTTT
CASSQERGPTFF
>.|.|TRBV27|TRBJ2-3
TGTGCCAGCAGTCCCGGGGATCCCACAGATACGCAGTATTTT
CASSPGDPTDTQYF
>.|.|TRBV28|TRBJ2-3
TGTGCCAGCAGTTTATGGTGGCTGAGCACAGATACGCAGTATTTT
CASSLWWLSTDTQYF
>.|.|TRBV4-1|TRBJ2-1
TGCGCCAGCAGCGGCTCCCAAGGGGCCCTCAATGAGCAGTTCTTC
CASSGSQGALNEQFF
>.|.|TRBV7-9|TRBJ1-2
TGTGCCAGCAGCTTAGACATATCCTATGGCTACACCTTC
CASSLDISYGYTF
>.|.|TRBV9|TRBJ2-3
TGTGCCAGCAGCGTAGGCGTAGGCACAGATACGCAGTATTTT
CASSVGVGTDTQYF
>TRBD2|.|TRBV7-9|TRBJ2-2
TGTGCCAGCAGCTCCCTATTATCGGGGGGAGCCGGGGAGCTGTTTTTT
CASSSLLSGGAGELFF
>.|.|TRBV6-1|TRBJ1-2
TGTGCCAGCATGCGGTTAGACTATGGCTACACCTTC
CASMRLDYGYTF
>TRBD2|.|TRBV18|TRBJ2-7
TGTGCCAGCTCACGAGGACTAGCGGGAGAAAGTGAGCAGTACTTC
CASSRGLAGESEQYF
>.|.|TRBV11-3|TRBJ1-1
TGTGCCAGCAGCTTAGGGGAGACAGGTGGGGAAACTTTCTTT
CASSLGETGGETFF
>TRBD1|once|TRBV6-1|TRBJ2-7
TGTGCCAGCAGAAACGACAGGGACGAGCAGTACTTC
CASRNDRDEQYF